One sample yielded the 21 T cell receptor beta chains listed below, sequenced in a study of cytomegalovirus exposure and HLA in healthy donors. Primers: 60 Vbeta forward and 13 Jbeta reverse. The method was immunoSEQ multiplex PCR; TCRdb's version includes in-frame clones alone and lacks a portion of them. Found here are about 82,000 clones, about a tenth of them singletons; the top ten hold approximately 25%. Sequencing was performed on PBMCs. These receptor sequences come from a man in his sixties in good health and CMV-seropositive.

This clone has more than one count but fewer than ten. The chain is built from TRBV2 and TRBJ2-6, with D perhaps TRBD1 (6 bases). Between the trimmed V and J ends, which lost 7 bases and 2 bases, there was a span of 9 bases. The CDR3 extends over 14 amino acids. CDR1 SNHLY and CDR2 FYNNEI come from the germline V gene. The CDR3: CASNRQAGANVLTF. The CDR3 DNA reads as TGTGCCAGCAACCGACAGGCTGGGGCCAACGTCCTGACTTTC.

The chain is built from TRBV5-1 and TRBJ2-1; a weak D match, TRBD2 (5 bases). This CDR3 is built from 17 residues. CDR1 and CDR2 (germline): SGHRS, YFSETQ. V was cut by 0 bases and J by 0 bases, with 13 bases left in between. The CDR3 protein is CASSLGDSVSSYNEQFF. The DNA for the CDR3 is TGCGCCAGCAGCTTGGGAGATAGCGTTAGCTCCTACAATGAGCAGTTCTTC. The full variable domain, completed using reference TRBV5-1 and TRBJ2-1, is KAGVTQTPRYLIKTRGQQVTLSCSPISGHRSVSWYQQTPGQGLQFLFEYFSETQRNKGNFPGRFSGRQFSNSRSEMNVSTLELGDSALYLCASSLGDSVSSYNEQFFGPGTRLTVL.

The genes are TRBV16 and TRBJ2-7, with a tentative D call TRBD2 (5 bases). Trimming removed 2 bases from V and 4 bases from J, with 12 bases in between. The CDR3 is 14 residues long. Germline CDR1 KGHSY, CDR2 FQNENV. CDR3 in DNA: TGTGCCAGCAGCCAACGACGCCGGGGTTACGAGCAGTACTTC. This encodes CASSQRRRGYEQYF.

The chain joins TRBV16 to TRBJ1-1; perhaps TRBD1 as D (5 bases). The CDR3 sequence is 13 residues long. Trimming took 1 base from V and 8 from J, leaving 11 bases between them. CDR1 and CDR2 (germline): KGHSY, FQNENV. Here the CDR3 DNA reads TGTGCCAGCAGCCAATGGGGCAGAGACGAAGCTTTCTTT. It translates to CASSQWGRDEAFF.

V gene TRBV25-1 combines with J gene TRBJ1-1; D ambiguous. This CDR3 spans 15 amino acids. Germline CDR1 MGHDK, CDR2 SYGVNS. V lost 8 bases and J 5 bases, leaving 21 bases between the germline ends. This CDR3 is CASHSTTLVGTEAFF. CDR3 DNA: TGTGCCAGCCACAGCACAACACTGGTTGGGACTGAAGCTTTCTTT.

The rearrangement links TRBV27 to TRBJ1-6; 9 bases line up with TRBD1. The junction had 7 bases not matched to a gene; V was cut back by 3 bases and J by 1 base. Looked up from germline, CDR1 is MNHEY and CDR2 is SMNVEV (reference sequence). The CDR3 covers 18 residues. The CDR3 DNA is TGTGCCAGCAGTTTGACCGGGACAGGGATATCCTATAATTCACCCCTCCACTTT. It is translated as CASSLTGTGISYNSPLHF.

In its sample, this clone was seen a few times. V is TRBV5-6 and J is TRBJ2-1, with a possible D match to TRBD1 (6 bases). This CDR3 is built from 13 residues. V lost 4 bases and J lost 9, with 14 bases in between. In germline, CDR1 is SGHDT, CDR2 YYEEEE. CDR3 loop: CASSLYRAGEQFF. The CDR3 bases are TGTGCCAGCAGCCTTTACAGGGCGGGTGAGCAGTTCTTC.

This clone was observed a handful of times. This chain uses TRBV6-5 with TRBJ2-7; TRBD2 might be the D (6 bases). The CDR3 covers 15 residues. Germline CDR1 is MNHEY and CDR2 is SVGAGI. The V gene lost 1 base and the J gene lost 4 bases, with 14 bases spanning the gap. The DNA for the CDR3 is TGTGCCAGCAGTTACTTCGGGGGTAGTGATTACGAGCAGTACTTC. This translates into CASSYFGGSDYEQYF.

This clone was detected a few times. The limits of the CDR3 on the DNA are not certain, so only TCRdb's listed CDR3 is given. The V call is TRBV30, the J call TRBJ1-2; TRBD1 is the table's D call, not checked against the DNA. CDR1 GTSNPN and CDR2 SVGIG come from the germline V gene (reference sequence). The CDR3 extends over 14 residues, inclusive of both ends. CDR3 region: CAWSVAFGRGASTF.

The sample holds many counts of this clone. The genes are TRBV6-6 and TRBJ1-1; 7 positions agree with TRBD1. The CDR3 contains 14 residues. The ends lost 6 bases at V and 1 base at J; junction bases unmatched: 5. Germline loops: CDR1 MNHNY, CDR2 SVGAGI (reference sequence). The CDR3 protein is CASSPGQTNTEAFF. For the CDR3, the DNA is TGTGCCAGCAGCCCGGGACAGACGAACACTGAAGCTTTCTTT.

The chain recombines TRBV10-3 with TRBJ2-7; maybe TRBD1 (5 bases). This CDR3 contains 13 residues. Trimming removed 8 bases from V and 0 bases from J, with 11 bases in between. Germline V lookup: CDR1 ENHRY, CDR2 SYGVKD. The chain's CDR3 is CAIGAPSSYEQYF. CDR3 sequence (DNA): TGTGCCATCGGGGCTCCCAGCTCCTACGAGCAGTACTTC.

The V gene is TRBV30, the J gene TRBJ2-3, with a possible D match to TRBD2 (6 bases). The length of the CDR3 is 14 residues. Trimming took off 0 bases at V and 7 bases at J, with 14 bases between the two ends. Germline CDR1 reads GTSNPN; CDR2 reads SVGIG (reference sequence). The CDR3 loop is CAWSVGGDSHTQYF. The DNA of the CDR3 is TGTGCCTGGAGTGTAGGCGGGGACTCCCATACGCAGTATTTT.

This clone was seen a few times. The chain carries TRBV4-1 and TRBJ2-1; the D gene is possibly TRBD2 (5 bases). CDR3 length equals 16 residues. CDR1 and CDR2 from the germline V gene are MGHRA and YSYEKL. Trimming removed 4 bases at V and 7 bases at J, with 20 bases between. The CDR3 region has the DNA TGCGCCAGCAGCCCTTCCTCAAGCGCTAGCTGGAATGAGCAGTTCTTC. Its translation is CASSPSSSASWNEQFF.

In its sample, this clone was seen many times. The chain recombines TRBV7-2 with TRBJ2-5; D may be TRBD2 (6 bases). The CDR3 sequence is 13 residues long. Per the germline V gene, CDR1 is SGHTA and CDR2 is FQGNSA. Between the trimmed V and J ends, which lost 4 bases and 5 bases, there was a span of 11 bases. The CDR3 DNA follows: TGTGCCAGCAGCTGGGGACTTCCGGAGACCCAGTACTTC. It is translated as CASSWGLPETQYF. The full variable domain, rest sourced from reference TRBV7-2 and TRBJ2-5, is GAGVSQSPSNKVTEKGKDVELRCDPISGHTALYWYRQSLGQGLEFLIYFQGNSAPDKSGLPSDRFSAERTGGSVSTLTIQRTQQEDSAVYLCASSWGLPETQYFGPGTRLLVL.

This clone was seen more than once but under ten times. This chain links TRBV5-1 with TRBJ2-2; the match to TRBD1 covers 10 bases. The CDR3 has 19 amino acids. Germline values: CDR1 SGHRS, CDR2 YFSETQ. V was pared by 4 bases and J by 6 bases, with 18 bases of the junction left unmatched. CDR3 region: CASSQRQGALGPRAGELFF. CDR3 bases: TGCGCCAGCAGCCAGAGACAGGGGGCGCTTGGCCCAAGGGCCGGGGAGCTGTTTTTT.

V gene TRBV30 combines with J gene TRBJ1-4; D is unresolved. From germline, CDR1 is GTSNPN and CDR2 SVGIG (reference sequence). Trimming cost V 5 bases and J 7 bases, with 20 bases left between them. The CDR3 length is 15 residues. The CDR3 spells CAWLPGGRPFEKLFF. In DNA, the CDR3 is TGTGCCTGGCTTCCTGGCGGTCGGCCATTTGAAAAACTGTTTTTT.

This clone was recorded a few times. The chain combines TRBV5-4 with TRBJ1-1, with a possible D match to TRBD1 (6 bases). Trimming removed 2 bases at V and 1 base at J, with 9 bases between. The CDR3 loop spans 14 amino acids. Germline-derived CDR1 and CDR2 are SGHNT and YYREEE (reference sequence). CDR3 amino acids: CASSFGQSNTEAFF. In DNA form, the CDR3 reads TGTGCCAGCAGCTTCGGACAGTCGAACACTGAAGCTTTCTTT. The full variable domain, rest sourced from reference TRBV5-4 and TRBJ1-1, is ETGVTQSPTHLIKTRGQQVTLRCSSQSGHNTVSWYQQALGQGPQFIFQYYREEENGRGNFPPRFSGLQFPNYSSELNVNALELDDSALYLCASSFGQSNTEAFFGQGTRLTVV.

The chain is built from TRBV18 and TRBJ1-1; 7 bases map to TRBD1. The CDR3 is 13 residues long. CDR1 and CDR2 (germline): KGHSH, LQKENI. Unmatched junction bases numbered 6, after V lost 6 bases and J lost 5 bases. This CDR3 is CASSATGNTEAFF. The CDR3 DNA follows: TGTGCCAGCTCGGCGACAGGGAATACTGAAGCTTTCTTT.

The gene calls are TRBV5-4 and TRBJ2-3, with D possibly TRBD2 on 7 matching bases. Germline CDR1 SGHNT, CDR2 YYREEE (reference sequence). Trimming took 6 bases from V and 2 from J, leaving 19 bases between them. The CDR3 consists of 16 residues. In DNA form, the CDR3 reads TGTGCCAGCACCCCCGAGGGGGGGGTTTACACAGATACGCAGTATTTT. It translates to CASTPEGGVYTDTQYF.

The gene calls are TRBV19 and TRBJ2-7; 10 nucleotides agree with TRBD2. The CDR3 covers 15 residues. Germline CDR1 LNHDA, CDR2 SQIVND (reference sequence). After removal of 5 bases from V and 0 bases from J, the junction contained 4 bases not matched to a gene. The CDR3 loop reads CASSRTSGSSYEQYF. The CDR3 region has the DNA TGTGCCAGTAGTCGGACTAGCGGCTCCTCCTACGAGCAGTACTTC.

This rearrangement joins TRBV28 to TRBJ1-1; TRBD1 might be the D (6 bases). This CDR3 comprises 14 residues. The V gene's germline CDR1 is MDHEN and CDR2 SYDVKM. Trimming cost V 6 bases and J 3 bases, with 14 bases left between them. The CDR3 here is CASSLEGGDTEAFF. The CDR3 region has the DNA TGTGCCAGCAGCCTCGAGGGGGGGGACACTGAAGCTTTCTTT.